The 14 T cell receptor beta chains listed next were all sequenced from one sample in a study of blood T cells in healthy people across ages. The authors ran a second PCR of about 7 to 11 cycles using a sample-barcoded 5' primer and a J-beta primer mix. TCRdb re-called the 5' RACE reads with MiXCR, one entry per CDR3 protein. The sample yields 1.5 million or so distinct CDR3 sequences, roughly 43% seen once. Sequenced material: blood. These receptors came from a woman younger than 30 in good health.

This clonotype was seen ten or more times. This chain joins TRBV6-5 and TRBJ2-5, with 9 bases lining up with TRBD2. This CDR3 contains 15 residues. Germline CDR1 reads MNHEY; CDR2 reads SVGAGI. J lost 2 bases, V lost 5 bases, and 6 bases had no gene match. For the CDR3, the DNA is TGTGCCAGCAGTATGCTAGCGGGGCATCAAGAGACCCAGTACTTC. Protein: CASSMLAGHQETQYF.

The CDR3 is CASSQLGEPQHF. CDR3 in DNA: TGCGCCAGCAGCCAACTGGGGGAGCCCCAGCATTTT. The chain is built from TRBV4-1 and TRBJ1-5; tentative D call: TRBD1 (5 bases). This CDR3 contains 12 residues. V lost 2 bases and J 8 bases, leaving 7 bases between the germline ends. Germline assignment: CDR1 MGHRA and CDR2 YSYEKL.

The CDR3 reads CASSTSGQGLATNYGYTF. CDR3 coding DNA: TGTGCCAGCAGCACCTCCGGACAGGGGTTGGCGACTAACTATGGCTACACCTTC. The chain links TRBV7-9 to TRBJ1-2; 9 nucleotides agree with TRBD1. Germline V gives CDR1 SEHNR, CDR2 FQNEAQ (reference sequence). The CDR3 is 18 residues long. Losses at the gene ends were 5 bases for V and 0 bases for J; bases not matched to a gene: 13. The complete variable domain, with remaining parts taken from reference TRBV7-9 and TRBJ1-2, reads DTGVSQNPRHKITKRGQNVTFRCDPISEHNRLYWYRQTLGQGPEFLTYFQNEAQLEKSRLLSDRFSAERPKGSFSTLEIQRTEQGDSAMYLCASSTSGQGLATNYGYTFGSGTRLTVV.

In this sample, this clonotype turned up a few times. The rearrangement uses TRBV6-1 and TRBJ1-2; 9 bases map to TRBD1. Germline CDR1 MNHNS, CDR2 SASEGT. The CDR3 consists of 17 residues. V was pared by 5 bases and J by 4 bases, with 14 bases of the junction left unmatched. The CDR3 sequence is CASSTTGTGSRSYGYTF. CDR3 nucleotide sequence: TGTGCCAGCAGTACCACCGGGACAGGGTCTCGGAGCTATGGCTACACCTTC.

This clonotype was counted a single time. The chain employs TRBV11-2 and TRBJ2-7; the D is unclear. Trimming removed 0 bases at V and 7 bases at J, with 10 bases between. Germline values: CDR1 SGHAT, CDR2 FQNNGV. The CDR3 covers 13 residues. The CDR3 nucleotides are TGTGCCAGCAGCTTAGATCTCATGGGGGAGCAGTACTTC. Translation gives CASSLDLMGEQYF.

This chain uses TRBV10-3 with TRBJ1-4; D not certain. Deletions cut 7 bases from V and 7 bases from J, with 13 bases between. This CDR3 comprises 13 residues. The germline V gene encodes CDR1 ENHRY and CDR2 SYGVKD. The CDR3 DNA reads TGTGCCATCACTCCGGGTTCGGGTGAAAAACTGTTTTTT. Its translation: CAITPGSGEKLFF.

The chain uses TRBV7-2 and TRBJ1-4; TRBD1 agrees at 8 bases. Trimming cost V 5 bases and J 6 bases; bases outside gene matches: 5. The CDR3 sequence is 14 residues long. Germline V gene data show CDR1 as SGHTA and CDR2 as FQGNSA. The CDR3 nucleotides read TGTGCCAGCAGCGTCGACAGGGGCGATGAAAAACTGTTTTTT. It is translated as CASSVDRGDEKLFF.

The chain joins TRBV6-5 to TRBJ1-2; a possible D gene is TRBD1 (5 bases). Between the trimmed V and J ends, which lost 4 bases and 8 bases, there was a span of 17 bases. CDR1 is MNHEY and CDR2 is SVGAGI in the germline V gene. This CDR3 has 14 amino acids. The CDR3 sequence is CASSLSPGGTGYTF. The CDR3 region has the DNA TGTGCCAGCAGTTTATCCCCGGGAGGGACGGGCTACACCTTC.

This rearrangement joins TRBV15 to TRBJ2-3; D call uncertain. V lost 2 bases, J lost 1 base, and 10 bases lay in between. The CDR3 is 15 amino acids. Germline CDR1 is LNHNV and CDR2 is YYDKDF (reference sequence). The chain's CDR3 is CATSRTGYGTDTQYF. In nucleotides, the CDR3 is TGTGCCACCAGCAGAACTGGCTATGGCACAGATACGCAGTATTTT.

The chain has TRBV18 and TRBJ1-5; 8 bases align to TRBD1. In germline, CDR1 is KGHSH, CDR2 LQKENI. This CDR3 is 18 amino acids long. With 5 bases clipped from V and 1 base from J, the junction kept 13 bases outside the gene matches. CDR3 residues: CASSSRRAGGRSNQPQHF. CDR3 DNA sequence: TGTGCCAGCTCATCACGGAGGGCAGGGGGCAGGAGCAATCAGCCCCAGCATTTT.

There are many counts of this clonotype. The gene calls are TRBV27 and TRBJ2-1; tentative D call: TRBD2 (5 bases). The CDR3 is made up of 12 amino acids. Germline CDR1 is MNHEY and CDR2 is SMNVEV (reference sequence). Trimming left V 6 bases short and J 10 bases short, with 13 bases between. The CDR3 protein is CASSWSGMEQFF. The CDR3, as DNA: TGTGCCAGCAGCTGGTCCGGGATGGAGCAGTTCTTC.

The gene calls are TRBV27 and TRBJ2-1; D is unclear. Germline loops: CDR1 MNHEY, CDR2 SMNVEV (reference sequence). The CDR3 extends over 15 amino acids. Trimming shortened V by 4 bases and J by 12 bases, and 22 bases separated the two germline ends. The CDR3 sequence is CASSSLKSSLCVQFF. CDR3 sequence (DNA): TGTGCCAGCAGTTCTCTAAAAAGCTCCCTTTGTGTGCAGTTCTTC.

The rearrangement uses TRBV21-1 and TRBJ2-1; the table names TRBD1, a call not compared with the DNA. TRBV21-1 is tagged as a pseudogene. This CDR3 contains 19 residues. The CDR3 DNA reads TGTGCCAGCAGCCGACCCGGCCTGGACACAAAGGTACCCTACAATGAGCAGTTCTTC. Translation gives CASSRPGLDTKVPYNEQFF.

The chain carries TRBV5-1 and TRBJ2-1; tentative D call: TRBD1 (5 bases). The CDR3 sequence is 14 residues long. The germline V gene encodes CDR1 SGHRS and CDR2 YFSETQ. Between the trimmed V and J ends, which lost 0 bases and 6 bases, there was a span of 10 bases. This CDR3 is CASSLVQGFNEQFF. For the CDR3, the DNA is TGCGCCAGCAGCTTGGTTCAGGGTTTCAATGAGCAGTTCTTC.